This TCR beta chain is from a study of T cell changes during pregnancy in multiple sclerosis. The CDR3 runs 13 residues. Trimming shortened V by 0 bases and J by 4 bases, and 4 bases separated the two germline ends. CDR1 and CDR2 (germline): MNHEY, SMNVEV (reference sequence). Measured with immunoSEQ multiplex PCR; TCRdb has only the in-frame clones, and not every one. The profile shows about 50,000 clones, around 90% of them singletons. The receptor comes from a female donor in good health, enrolled as a control in a pregnancy study. The sample in question was CD4+ T cells from peripheral blood mononuclear cells, obtained after pregnancy. V usage is TRBV27 and J usage is TRBJ1-3; D is unclear. The CDR3 nucleotides read TGTGCCAGCAGTTTATCGACAGGAAACACCATATATTTT. Translating it yields CASSLSTGNTIYF.